This TCR beta chain was captured in a study of T-cell memory formation after mild COVID-19 (dated by TCRdb to about 2021). A note on the overall study: TCR sequence clusters from the two donors were found to be largely donor specific. In a couple of donors, T-cell clones that expanded and contracted after mild COVID-19 were followed by sequencing TCRalpha and TCRbeta repertoires longitudinally. Two young, previously healthy adult volunteers made up the cohort, one male and one female.

General study outcomes and caveats: SARS-CoV-2 specificity was not confirmed for the second-wave clones peaking on day 37. Contracting CD4+ clones were located mainly in the CM and EM memory subsets, whereas CD8+ clones were found to be enriched in EMRA. Balanced CD4/CD8 phenotypes were observed for clones contracting from day 15 to 85, whereas a bias towards CD4+ was observed for a second wave of clones expanding from day 15 to 37. The study included only a couple of mild cases, and larger cohorts that include severe cases with pre-infection samples were judged to be necessary. The detection of some responding clones in pre-infection memory suggests that pre-existing cross-reactive memory T cells joined the SARS-CoV-2 response.

The listed sequencing device is Illumina NovaSeq 6000. TCRalpha and TCRbeta cDNA libraries were constructed by 5'RACE with constant-segment primers, with sample barcodes and unique molecular identifiers being introduced. Trizol reagent was used to extract RNA from every sample. Amplification of the libraries took two PCR steps, and the second step added a second sample barcode plus Illumina TruSeq adapters. The libraries were sequenced on an Illumina NovaSeq using 2 x 150 bp paired-end reads. In the authors' own workflow: With migec v1.2.7, reads were demultiplexed and then collapsed into UMI-guided consensus sequences. Using mixcr v2.1.11, UMI consensuses were aligned to TRA and TRB V and J templates and then assembled into clonotypes. A clonotype was counted as expanded or contracted only when both edgeR and NoisET called the clonotype significant, with the noise models trained on biological replicates. For edgeR calls, a false discovery rate-adjusted p below 0.01 and a log2 fold-change threshold of 1 were applied. PCA with hierarchical clustering of max-normalized trajectories of the 1000 most abundant clonotypes was used as exploratory dynamics analysis. The CD4 or CD8 phenotype of responding clones was assigned using the separately sequenced CD4+ and CD8+ repertoires. TCRdb reanalyzed the raw reads on its own, using fastp at Q25 for trimming and MiXCR for clone calling, and kept in-frame beta chains. A single entry per CDR3 protein holds the most common genes and DNA from its merged rows. The V and J calls were determined by TCRdb, not by the authors. The sample profile shows fewer than 300,000 distinct CDR3 sequences; roughly 18% of them were found once. The ten top clones hold about 21% of the sample.

PBMCs were isolated by Ficoll-Paque density gradient centrifugation. With respect to this clonotype: Its binding antigen is unknown. Per-nucleotide qualities are absent, and no much larger clonotype sits a single base away.

The clonotype was recovered from a man aged 18 to 35 who had mild COVID-19 (a few samples of this study predate the infection). The sample titles of this study are shuffled in the database, so cell type and time point are left out; the donor was told from shared clones. The sequencing sample was made of PBMCs or a T cell subset sorted from them (not recorded which).

The nucleotide sequence reads as follows: TGTGCCAGCAGTGAAGGTCCGGCCACGGAAGCTTTCTTT. This yields the protein CASSEGPATEAFF. Recombination linked TRBV2 to TRBJ1-1; the D gene is not confidently resolved. Reading from cysteine to phenylalanine, the CDR3 counts 13 amino acids. The DNA shown is the 39-base CDR3, in frame from base 1. Trimming takes 1 base from V and 8 bases from J, and the germline ends sit 11 bases apart. CDR1 SNHLY and CDR2 FYNNEI are derived from the germline V gene.